This entry is about one TCR beta chain. The antigen is undetermined. The source of the sample is a study of cytomegalovirus exposure and HLA in healthy donors. Study in general: A prior analysis found around 110 million unique TCR beta sequences from 150 million to 200 million T cells.

Germline values: CDR1 SQVTM, CDR2 ANQGSEA. CDR3 length: 15 residues. The V segment lost 5 bases and the J segment 4 bases; nucleotides outside the gene matches: 10. Overall study findings and caveats: Earlier analysis found most TCR beta V segments productive about 87% or about 30% of the time.

The primer mix had 60 Vbeta and 13 Jbeta primers. Profiling relied on immunoSEQ multiplex PCR, and the TCRdb table lists in-frame clones only, not all of them. The repertoire holds approximately 190,000 clones, 75% to 80% seen once, with approximately 2.1% in the top ten. Material: PBMCs. The receptor's source is a woman in her twenties or thirties in good health and CMV-seropositive. This rearrangement joins TRBV29-1 to TRBJ2-7; TRBD1 matches at 11 bases. The CDR3 region is CSVFLSGQGGYEQYF. The CDR3 DNA sequence: TGCAGCGTTTTTTTATCGGGACAGGGGGGGTACGAGCAGTACTTC.